This is a list of T cell receptor beta chains from one sample in a study of sequential checkpoint blockade in melanoma. Data came from immunoSEQ multiplex PCR; TCRdb stores just in-frame clones and leaves some out. Here the sample spans about 28,000 clones, 85% to 90% being singletons. The sequenced sample was CD8+ T cells sorted from blood (inferred from file names), obtained from a patient given nivolumab and ipilimumab in sequence. All receptors derive from a human donor with melanoma. Each CDR3 is given with its conserved first and last residue. The D gene is left open where the match is weak.

v_call	j_call	d_call	cdr3_aa
TRBV5-4	TRBJ2-5	.	CASRTDGAETQYF
TRBV4-2	TRBJ2-1	TRBD1	CASSQVGQGAYNEQFF
TRBV5-1	TRBJ2-2	.	CASSPSLYKGTGELFF
TRBV4-3	TRBJ1-1	.	CASSLRLENTEAFF
TRBV6-1	TRBJ2-1	TRBD2	CASSEWEGVLDNEQFF
TRBV5-6	TRBJ1-2	TRBD1	CASSLVTGGGYTF
TRBV6-1	TRBJ2-1	TRBD2	CAVSGGNEQFF
TRBV4-3	TRBJ2-3	.	CASSQDWGSTDTQYF
TRBV9	TRBJ2-1	TRBD1	CASSHAGGQGSYNEQFF
TRBV9	TRBJ2-5	TRBD2	CASSVGGRDEETQYF
TRBV7-3	TRBJ2-2	.	CASSMDISGGELFF
TRBV11-1	TRBJ2-7	.	CASSPTYTYEQYF
TRBV5-8	TRBJ1-6	.	CASSLGSAGILYNSPLHF
TRBV6-5	TRBJ2-2	.	CASSGAVNTGELFF
TRBV5-1	TRBJ2-3	.	CASSLVGVGTDTQYF
TRBV11-2	TRBJ2-5	.	CASSLVAEEQETQYF
TRBV7-9	TRBJ2-2	TRBD1	CASSQGQGYTGELFF
TRBV9	TRBJ2-1	TRBD2	CASSVGGSGRVEQFF
TRBV5-1	TRBJ1-2	.	CASSLEPGSYTF
TRBV4-2	TRBJ2-5	.	CASSQEQGIETQYF
TRBV27	TRBJ1-1	.	CASSPGEGPLNTEAFF
TRBV5-6	TRBJ2-4	.	CASSLSSRTKNIQYF
TRBV5-6	TRBJ2-3	TRBD2	CASSPGLAGSEDTQYF
TRBV28	TRBJ2-4	TRBD1	CASSFRGLAKNIQYF
TRBV5-1	TRBJ2-5	.	CASSLAAEYQETQYF
TRBV10-3	TRBJ1-2	.	CAISEAFPGYTF
TRBV7-6	TRBJ2-1	.	CASSSTSWTYNEQFF
TRBV11-1	TRBJ2-7	TRBD2	CASSPQAGESYEQYF
TRBV7-9	.	TRBD2	CASSPGTTREQYF
TRBV14	TRBJ2-2	.	CASSHLDTGTGELFF
TRBV11-2	TRBJ2-1	TRBD1	CASSHGQGAILYNEQFF
TRBV27	TRBJ2-2	.	CASSLWASPNTGELFF
TRBV27	TRBJ1-1	TRBD1	CASRQRQGVVEAFF